This T cell receptor (beta chain) was sequenced in a study of siplizumab effects on memory and regulatory T cells. Germline trimming cut 4 bases from V and 3 bases from J; bases unmatched to any gene: 8. The germline CDR1 and CDR2 sequences are SGHTA and FQGTGA. This CDR3 region has 15 residues. Roughly 99,000 TCR templates underwent assay in each sample. Produced via immunoSEQ multiplex PCR; TCRdb's table is partial and in-frame only. The sample lists about 110,000 clones; 92% were seen once. Study observations and caveats: Alloreactive sequences from unstimulated CD4+ memory cells fell significantly with siplizumab. Mappable alloreactive CD4+ clones were on average around 69% Treg-derived with siplizumab, around 30% in controls. Naive or memory phenotype assignment was not possible for roughly 80-95% of proliferating CD4+ or CD8+ clones.

As regards this clone: Its antigen is undetermined.

This sequence was found in a human donor in good health. The material sequenced was Tregs sorted from blood. The gene calls are TRBV7-3 and TRBJ2-5, with 7 bases fitting TRBD2. The CDR3: CASSSDGLEEETQYF. The CDR3 nucleotides read TGTGCCAGCAGCTCCGACGGACTAGAAGAAGAGACCCAGTACTTC.